This entry concerns a single T cell receptor (beta chain). Between the trimmed V and J ends, which lost 3 bases and 6 bases, there was a span of 13 bases. Germline loops: CDR1 SGHNT, CDR2 YYREEE (reference sequence). The CDR3 loop spans 14 amino acids. This specimen belongs to a study of blood T cell repertoires in COVID-19. Profiled with immunoSEQ multiplex PCR; TCRdb holds only in-frame clones, not every one. The data hold roughly 700,000 clones, with 70% to 90% observed a single time. This TCR derives from a woman aged 18-29 years with acute or convalescent COVID-19. The J gene is TRBJ2-1, the V gene TRBV5-4, with D maybe TRBD2 (7 bases). The material sequenced was peripheral blood. The CDR3 here is CASSWMGGPNEQFF. The CDR3 nucleotides are TGTGCCAGCAGCTGGATGGGGGGGCCCAATGAGCAGTTCTTC.